This is a list of T cell receptor beta chains from one sample in a study of blood T cell repertoires in COVID-19. TCRdb's copy holds only in-frame clones and misses some; the assay was immunoSEQ multiplex PCR. This table holds 300,000 to 450,000 clones, approximately 86% found once. Sequenced input: peripheral blood. The receptors were gathered from a human donor in a cohort sampled during active COVID-19. Each CDR3 is given with its conserved first and last residue. A D gene is named only where the DNA matches it firmly. A row's size may be missing; if present it is once, few, many or a size class.

abundance,v_gene,d_gene,j_gene,CDR3nt,CDR3aa
NA,TRBV3-1/TRBV3-2,NA,TRBJ1-4,TGTGCCAGCAGCCAAGAGGGGGGAGTAACTAATGAAAAACTGTTTTTT,CASSQEGGVTNEKLFF
NA,TRBV28,TRBD1,TRBJ2-7,TGTGCCAGCAGTTTATTTTCGGGACAGGTTGCCTACGAGCAGTACTTC,CASSLFSGQVAYEQYF
NA,TRBV5-4,TRBD1,TRBJ2-7,TGTGCCAGCAGCCCCGACAGGGACGAAGAGCAGTACTTC,CASSPDRDEEQYF
NA,TRBV9,NA,TRBJ1-3,TGTGCCAGCAGCGTAGCTGGGCAGGGGAGCTCTGGAAACACCATATATTTT,CASSVAGQGSSGNTIYF
NA,TRBV18,TRBD1,TRBJ2-7,TGTGCCAGCTCACCGCGGACAGGAGACGAGCAGTACTTC,CASSPRTGDEQYF
NA,TRBV30,TRBD2,TRBJ2-3,TGTGCCGGTGGTCGACCGGGACTAGGGTACGATACGCAGTATTTT,CAGGRPGLGYDTQYF
NA,TRBV29-1,TRBD1,TRBJ1-4,TGCAGCGGCCGGGACAGAACAAATGAAAAACTGTTTTTT,CSGRDRTNEKLFF
NA,TRBV28,NA,TRBJ2-7,TGTGCCAGCAGTCCCCCTGGCGGATACGAGCAGTACTTC,CASSPPGGYEQYF
NA,TRBV7-8,NA,TRBJ1-2,TGTGCCAGCAGCCCAGGGTGGGGGGGATCAGACTATGGCTACACCTTC,CASSPGWGGSDYGYTF
few,TRBV6-2/TRBV6-3,TRBD1,TRBJ1-1,TGTGCCAGCAGTCGAACAGGGGGATCGGAAGCTTTCTTT,CASSRTGGSEAFF
NA,TRBV12-3/TRBV12-4,NA,TRBJ1-1,TGTGCCAGCAGTTTTGAGGGATACACTGAAGCTTTCTTT,CASSFEGYTEAFF
NA,TRBV6-5,TRBD1,TRBJ1-1,TGTGCCACCCACAGGGGGGCCATGAACACTGAAGCTTTCTTT,CATHRGAMNTEAFF
NA,TRBV7-2,NA,TRBJ2-5,TGTGCCAGCAGCTTACCTTCGTACCAAGAGACCCAGTACTTC,CASSLPSYQETQYF
NA,TRBV7-3,NA,TRBJ2-1,TGTGCCAGCAGCCCTCTAGCTACGGGTAATGAGCAGTTCTTC,CASSPLATGNEQFF
once,TRBV7-8,TRBD1,TRBJ1-6,TGTGCCAGCAGCGCCCTAACCGGGACAGCGAATTCACCCCTCCACTTT,CASSALTGTANSPLHF
NA,TRBV18,NA,TRBJ1-4,TGTGCCAGCTCACTCACTCACGGTGAAAAACTGTTTTTT,CASSLTHGEKLFF
NA,TRBV5-6,NA,TRBJ2-3,TGTGCCAGCAGCAAGATTCTGGTTTCGGGGGTAGATACGCAGTATTTT,CASSKILVSGVDTQYF
NA,TRBV11-1,TRBD1,TRBJ1-2,TGTGCCAGCAGCTCTCGGACAGGTTCCCTTGGCTACACCTTC,CASSSRTGSLGYTF
NA,TRBV19,TRBD2,TRBJ2-7,TGTGCCAGTAGTATGACGGGGGAGGGTAAGGACGAGCAGTACTTC,CASSMTGEGKDEQYF
once,TRBV7-2,TRBD1,TRBJ1-6,TGTGCCAGCAGCCTCTCAGGGGGATCACCCCTCCACTTT,CASSLSGGSPLHF
NA,TRBV18,TRBD2,TRBJ2-1,TGTGCCAGCTCACCATTAACGTCGGGGGGAAAGGGGAACAATGAGCAGTTCTTC,CASSPLTSGGKGNNEQFF
NA,TRBV7-2,TRBD2,TRBJ2-7,TGTGCCAGCAGCTTAGCACGCACTAGCGGGAGGATCGAGCAGTACTTC,CASSLARTSGRIEQYF
NA,TRBV29-1,NA,TRBJ1-4,TGCAGCGTTGAAGAGGGAGGGCTTGGGGAAAAACTGTTTTTT,CSVEEGGLGEKLFF
NA,TRBV12-3/TRBV12-4,NA,TRBJ1-2,TGTGCCAGCAGCCCCAGGGTAAACTATGGCTACACCTTC,CASSPRVNYGYTF
once,TRBV6-5,NA,TRBJ1-1,TGTGCCAGCAGTTACTACTCGGGAAAAGCTTTCTTT,CASSYYSGKAFF
few,TRBV2,NA,TRBJ1-1,TGTGCCAGCAGTGAAACGGGTTTGAACACTGAAGCTTTCTTT,CASSETGLNTEAFF
many,TRBV6-1,NA,TRBJ2-7,TGTGCCAGCAGTGAAACGTTGGAGGGTGCCTACGAGCAGTACTTC,CASSETLEGAYEQYF
NA,TRBV28,NA,TRBJ2-7,TGTGCCAGCAGTGTACTTGCGGGCACCGGATACGAGCAGTACTTC,CASSVLAGTGYEQYF